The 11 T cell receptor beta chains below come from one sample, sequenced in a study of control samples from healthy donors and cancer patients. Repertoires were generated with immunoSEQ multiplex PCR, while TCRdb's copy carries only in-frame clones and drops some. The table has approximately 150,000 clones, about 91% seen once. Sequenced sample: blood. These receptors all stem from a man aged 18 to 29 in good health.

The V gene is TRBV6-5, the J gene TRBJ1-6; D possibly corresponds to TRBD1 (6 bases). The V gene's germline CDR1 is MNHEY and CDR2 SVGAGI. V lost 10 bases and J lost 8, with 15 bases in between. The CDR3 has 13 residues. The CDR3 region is CATRTELHSPLHF. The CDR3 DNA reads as TGTGCCACCCGGACAGAACTTCATTCACCCCTCCACTTT.

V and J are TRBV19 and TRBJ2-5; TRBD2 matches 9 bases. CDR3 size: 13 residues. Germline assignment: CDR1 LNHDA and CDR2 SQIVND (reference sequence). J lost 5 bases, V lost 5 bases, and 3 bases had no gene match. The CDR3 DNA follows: TGTGCCAGTAGTTACAGCGGGGGGGAGACCCAGTACTTC. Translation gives CASSYSGGETQYF.

CDR3 region: CASSQGGPSYGYTF. CDR3 nucleotide sequence: TGTGCCAGCAGCCAAGGCGGCCCGTCCTATGGCTACACCTTC. The chain recombines TRBV4-2 with TRBJ1-2; D uncertain. Germline V gene data show CDR1 as LGHNA and CDR2 as YNFKEQ. Trimming left V 1 base short and J 4 bases short, with 10 bases between. The CDR3 has 14 amino acids.

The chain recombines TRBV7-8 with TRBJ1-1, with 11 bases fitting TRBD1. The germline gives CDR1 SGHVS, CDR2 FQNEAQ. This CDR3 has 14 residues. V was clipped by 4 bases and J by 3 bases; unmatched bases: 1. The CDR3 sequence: CASSWGQGDTEAFF. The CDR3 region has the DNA TGTGCCAGCAGCTGGGGACAGGGGGACACTGAAGCTTTCTTT.

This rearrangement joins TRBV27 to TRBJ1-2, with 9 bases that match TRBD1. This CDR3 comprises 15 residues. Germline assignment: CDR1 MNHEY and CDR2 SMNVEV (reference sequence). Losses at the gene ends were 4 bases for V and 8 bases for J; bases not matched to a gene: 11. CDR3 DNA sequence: TGTGCCAGCAGTTCGTACCGGGACAGGGAAGCAGGCTACACCTTC. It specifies CASSSYRDREAGYTF.

CDR3: CASSLSDGSYEQYF. In DNA, the CDR3 is TGTGCCAGCAGTTTATCAGACGGCTCCTACGAGCAGTACTTC. The gene calls are TRBV27 and TRBJ2-7; D not certain. Germline CDR1 is MNHEY and CDR2 is SMNVEV (reference sequence). The CDR3 length is 14 residues. Trimming left V 0 bases short and J 0 bases short, with 6 bases between.

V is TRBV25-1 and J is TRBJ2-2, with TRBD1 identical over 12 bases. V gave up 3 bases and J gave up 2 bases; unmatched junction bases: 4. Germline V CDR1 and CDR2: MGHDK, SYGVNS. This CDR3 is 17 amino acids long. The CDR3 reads CASSDHGTGGNTGELFF. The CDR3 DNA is TGTGCCAGCAGTGATCACGGGACAGGGGGCAACACCGGGGAGCTGTTTTTT.

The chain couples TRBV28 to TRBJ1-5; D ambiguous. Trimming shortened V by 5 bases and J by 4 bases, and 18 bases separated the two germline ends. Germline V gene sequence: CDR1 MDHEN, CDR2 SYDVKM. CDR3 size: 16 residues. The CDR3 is CASSATAALGNQPQHF. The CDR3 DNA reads TGTGCCAGCAGTGCCACCGCGGCTCTCGGGAATCAGCCCCAGCATTTT.

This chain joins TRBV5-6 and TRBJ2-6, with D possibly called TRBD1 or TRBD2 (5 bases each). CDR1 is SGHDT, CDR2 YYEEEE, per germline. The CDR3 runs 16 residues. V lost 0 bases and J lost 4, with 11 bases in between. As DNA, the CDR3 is TGTGCCAGCAGCTTGGTCTGGGGGAAAGGGGCCAACGTCCTGACTTTC. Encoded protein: CASSLVWGKGANVLTF.

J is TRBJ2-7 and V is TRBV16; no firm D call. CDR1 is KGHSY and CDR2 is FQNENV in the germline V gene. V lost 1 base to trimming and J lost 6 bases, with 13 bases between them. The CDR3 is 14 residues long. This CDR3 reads CASSQFTVASEQYF. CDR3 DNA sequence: TGTGCCAGCAGCCAATTTACAGTAGCCTCCGAGCAGTACTTC.

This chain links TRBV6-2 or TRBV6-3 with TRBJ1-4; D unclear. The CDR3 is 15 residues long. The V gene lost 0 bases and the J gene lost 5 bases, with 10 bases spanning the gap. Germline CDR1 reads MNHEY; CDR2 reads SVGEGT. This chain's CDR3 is CASSYSMHNNEKLFF. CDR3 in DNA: TGTGCCAGCAGTTACTCGATGCACAACAATGAAAAACTGTTTTTT.